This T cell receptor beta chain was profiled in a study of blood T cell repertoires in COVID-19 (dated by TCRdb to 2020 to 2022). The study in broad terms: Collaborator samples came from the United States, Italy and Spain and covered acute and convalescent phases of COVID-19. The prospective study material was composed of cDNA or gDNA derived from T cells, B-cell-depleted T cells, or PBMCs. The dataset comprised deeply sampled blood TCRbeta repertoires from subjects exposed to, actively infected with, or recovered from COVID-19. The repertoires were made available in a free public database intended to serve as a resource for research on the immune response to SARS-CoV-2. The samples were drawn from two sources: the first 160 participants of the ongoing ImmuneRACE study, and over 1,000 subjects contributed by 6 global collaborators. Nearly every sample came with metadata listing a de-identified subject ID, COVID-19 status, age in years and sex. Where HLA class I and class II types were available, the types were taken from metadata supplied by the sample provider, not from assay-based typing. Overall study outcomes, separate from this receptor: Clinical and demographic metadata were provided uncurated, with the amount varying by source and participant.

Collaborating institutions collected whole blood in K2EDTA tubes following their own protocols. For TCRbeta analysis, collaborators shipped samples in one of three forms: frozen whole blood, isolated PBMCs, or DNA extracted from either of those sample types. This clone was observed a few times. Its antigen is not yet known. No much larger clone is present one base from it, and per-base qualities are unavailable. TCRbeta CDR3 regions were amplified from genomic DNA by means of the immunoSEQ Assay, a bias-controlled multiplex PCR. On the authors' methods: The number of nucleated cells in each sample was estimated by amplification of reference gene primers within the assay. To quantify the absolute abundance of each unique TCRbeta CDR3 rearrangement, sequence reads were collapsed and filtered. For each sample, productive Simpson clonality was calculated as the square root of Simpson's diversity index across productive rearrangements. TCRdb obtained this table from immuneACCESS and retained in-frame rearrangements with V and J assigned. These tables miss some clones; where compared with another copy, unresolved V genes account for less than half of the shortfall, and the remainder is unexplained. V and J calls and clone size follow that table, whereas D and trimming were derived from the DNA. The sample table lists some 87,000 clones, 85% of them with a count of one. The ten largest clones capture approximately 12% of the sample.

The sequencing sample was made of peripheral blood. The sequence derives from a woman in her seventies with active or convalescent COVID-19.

The nucleotide sequence is TGTGCCAGCAGCGAGAGGAGCGGGCACACAGATACGCAGTATTTT. It is translated as CASSERSGHTDTQYF. The receptor chain draws on TRBV5-4 and TRBJ2-3; the D gene is perhaps TRBD2, on 6 matching bases. CDR1 SGHNT and CDR2 YYREEE are derived from the germline V gene (reference sequence). V is shortened by 4 bases, J by 2 bases, and the region joining them spans 14 bases. Spanning cysteine to phenylalanine, the CDR3 consists of 15 amino acids. The CDR3 DNA has 45 bases and is translated from base 1.